These T cell receptor beta chains were read from a single sample in a study of cytomegalovirus exposure and HLA in healthy donors. Clones were sequenced by immunoSEQ multiplex PCR, and TCRdb holds only the in-frame ones, with some missing. The profile shows about 200,000 clones, roughly 80% of them singletons. Material: PBMCs. The receptor set was obtained from a young man in good health and CMV-seronegative. CDR3s include the opening cysteine and the closing phenylalanine or tryptophan.

CDR3,J,V
CASSVGLLTDTQYF,TRBJ2-3,TRBV9
CASSLSDRGGKDF,TRBJ2-7,TRBV28
CASSKQVPSEQFF,TRBJ2-1,TRBV19
CASSETGLADTQYF,TRBJ2-3,TRBV27
CAISEPRVAGGDNEQFF,TRBJ2-1,TRBV10-3
CASSPYPAAGDTEAFF,TRBJ1-1,TRBV4-1
CASSPRLAGGPGETQYF,TRBJ2-5,TRBV11-2
CATSGPGQAGANVLTF,TRBJ2-6,TRBV15
CASSEPGVYEQYF,TRBJ2-7,TRBV25-1
CASSLEDRGGYEQFF,TRBJ2-1,TRBV7-2
CASSFAVQETQYF,TRBJ2-5,TRBV5-6
CASSHPPATGIEQYF,TRBJ2-7,TRBV7-2
CASSPSDRGSIIQYF,TRBJ2-4,TRBV18
CATGVNQPQHF,TRBJ1-5,TRBV6-1
CASSQGFGEDYGYTF,TRBJ1-2,TRBV4-1
CASAQARTREEKLFF,TRBJ1-4,TRBV23-1
CASSGGRVRGQPQHF,TRBJ1-5,TRBV6-1
CASSLRELNTEAFF,TRBJ1-1,TRBV28
CASRGDRGAGSPLHF,TRBJ1-6,TRBV2
CASKFGGLRSSGASVLTF,TRBJ2-6,TRBV28
CASSLRQGSTDTQYF,TRBJ2-3,TRBV4-1
CASSAGIGSYEQYF,TRBJ2-7,TRBV9
CATSRDRENQPQHF,TRBJ1-5,TRBV15
CASSPERTGGRGYTF,TRBJ1-2,TRBV18
CASSPDRPSGNTIYF,TRBJ1-3,TRBV7-2
CASSPQVARPSPDTQYF,TRBJ2-3,TRBV11-2
CASSESTGGEQFF,TRBJ2-1,TRBV25-1